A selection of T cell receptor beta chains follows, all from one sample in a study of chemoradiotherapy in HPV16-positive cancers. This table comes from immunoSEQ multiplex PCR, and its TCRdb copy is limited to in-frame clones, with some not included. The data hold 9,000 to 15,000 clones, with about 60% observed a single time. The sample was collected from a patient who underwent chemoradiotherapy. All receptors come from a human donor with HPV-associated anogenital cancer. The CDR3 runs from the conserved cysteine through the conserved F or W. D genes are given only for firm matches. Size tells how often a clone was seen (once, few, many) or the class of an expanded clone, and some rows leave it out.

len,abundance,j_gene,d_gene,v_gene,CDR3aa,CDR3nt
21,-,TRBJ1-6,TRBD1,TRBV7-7,CATFLIRGQGAWWSYNSPLHF,TGTGCTACGTTTCTCATACGGGGACAGGGGGCATGGTGGTCCTATAATTCACCCCTCCACTTT
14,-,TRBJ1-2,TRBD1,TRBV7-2,CASKSGQAHYGYTF,TGTGCCAGCAAATCGGGACAGGCCCACTATGGCTACACCTTC
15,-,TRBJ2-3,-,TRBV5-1,CASSLEGFPTDTQYF,TGCGCCAGCAGCTTGGAGGGTTTCCCCACAGATACGCAGTATTTT
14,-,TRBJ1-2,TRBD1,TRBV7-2,CASSSRTGDYGYTF,TGTGCCAGCAGCAGCAGGACAGGGGACTATGGCTACACCTTC
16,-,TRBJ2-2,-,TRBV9,CASSVDPGMRTGELFF,TGTGCCAGCAGCGTAGACCCGGGTATGAGGACCGGGGAGCTGTTTTTT
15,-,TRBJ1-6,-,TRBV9,CASSVGQSHNSPLHF,TGTGCCAGCAGCGTGGGCCAGTCGCATAATTCACCCCTCCACTTT
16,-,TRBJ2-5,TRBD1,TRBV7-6,CASSDEMGQGKETQYF,TGTGCCAGCAGCGATGAAATGGGACAGGGAAAAGAGACCCAGTACTTC
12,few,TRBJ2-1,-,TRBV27,CASSFLGDEQFF,TGTGCCAGCAGTTTTCTGGGAGATGAGCAGTTCTTC
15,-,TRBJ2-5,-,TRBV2,CASSESALGESAQYF,TGTGCCAGCAGTGAAAGCGCCCTAGGGGAGTCGGCCCAGTACTTC
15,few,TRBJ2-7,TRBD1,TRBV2,CASSELGQGLYEQYF,TGTGCCAGCAGTGAATTGGGACAGGGCCTCTACGAGCAGTACTTC
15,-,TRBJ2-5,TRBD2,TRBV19,CASSMWTSAGETQYF,TGTGCCAGTAGTATGTGGACTAGCGCCGGGGAGACCCAGTACTTC
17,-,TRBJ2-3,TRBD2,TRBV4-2,CASSLRRSSGGIDTQYF,TGTGCCAGCAGCCTACGCCGGTCTAGCGGGGGTATAGATACGCAGTATTTT
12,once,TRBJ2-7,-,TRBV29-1,CSVGRDEYEQYF,TGCAGCGTTGGCAGGGATGAGTACGAGCAGTACTTC
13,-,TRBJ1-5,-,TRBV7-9,CASSLDGNQPQHF,TGTGCCAGCAGCTTAGATGGCAATCAGCCCCAGCATTTT
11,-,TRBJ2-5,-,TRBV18,CASSPGNNQYF,TGTGCCAGCTCACCCGGAAATAACCAGTACTTC
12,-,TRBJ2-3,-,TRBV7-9,CASSPLGDTQYF,TGTGCCAGCAGCCCCCTGGGGGATACGCAGTATTTT
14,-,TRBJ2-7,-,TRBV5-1,CASSLDTTSYEQYF,TGCGCCAGCAGCTTAGACACAACCTCCTACGAGCAGTACTTC
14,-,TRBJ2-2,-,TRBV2,CASNGSPNTGELFF,TGTGCCAGCAACGGCAGCCCGAACACCGGGGAGCTGTTTTTT
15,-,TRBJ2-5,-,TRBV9,CASSGGRDQGETQYF,TGTGCCAGCAGCGGGGGGCGGGATCAAGGGGAGACCCAGTACTTC
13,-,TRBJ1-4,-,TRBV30,CAWSALEGRKLFF,TGTGCCTGGAGTGCCCTCGAAGGGAGGAAACTGTTTTTT
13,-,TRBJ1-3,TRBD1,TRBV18,CASQGQVGNTIYF,TGTGCCAGCCAAGGACAGGTGGGAAACACCATATATTTT
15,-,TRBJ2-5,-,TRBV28,CASSSRGAYQETQYF,TGTGCCAGCAGTTCCAGGGGGGCCTACCAAGAGACCCAGTACTTC
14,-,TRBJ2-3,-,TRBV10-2,CASSEVSSTDTQYF,TGCGCCAGCAGTGAAGTTTCTAGCACAGATACGCAGTATTTT
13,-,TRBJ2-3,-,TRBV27,CASSPLGTDTQYF,TGTGCCAGCAGTCCTCTCGGCACAGATACGCAGTATTTT
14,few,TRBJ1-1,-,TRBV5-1,CASSFTLSDTEAFF,TGCGCCAGCAGCTTTACCCTTTCCGACACTGAAGCTTTCTTT
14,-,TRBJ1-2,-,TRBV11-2,CASSLDPGNYGYTF,TGTGCCAGCAGCTTAGATCCAGGGAACTATGGCTACACCTTC
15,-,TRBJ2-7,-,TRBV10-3,CAISESNPGAYEQYF,TGTGCCATCAGTGAGTCGAACCCAGGGGCCTACGAGCAGTACTTC
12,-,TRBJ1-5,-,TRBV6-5,CASGREGQPQHF,TGTGCCAGCGGGCGGGAAGGGCAGCCCCAGCATTTT
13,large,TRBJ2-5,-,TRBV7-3,CASSQALGETQYF,TGTGCCAGCAGCCAAGCCTTAGGAGAGACCCAGTACTTC
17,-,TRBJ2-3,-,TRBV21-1,CASSKCPRGNGTDTQYF,TGTGCCAGCAGCAAATGCCCCAGGGGGAACGGCACAGATACGCAGTATTTT
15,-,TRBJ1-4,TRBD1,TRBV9,CASSERQGGVEKLFF,TGTGCCAGCAGCGAGAGACAGGGAGGCGTTGAAAAACTGTTTTTT
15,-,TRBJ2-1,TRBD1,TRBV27,CASSFGTGTYNEQFF,TGTGCCAGCAGTTTCGGGACAGGGACCTACAATGAGCAGTTCTTC
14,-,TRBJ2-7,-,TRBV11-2,CASSLIQGTYEQYF,TGTGCCAGCAGCTTAATACAGGGAACCTACGAGCAGTACTTC
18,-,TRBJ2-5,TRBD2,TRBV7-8,CASSLGLAGGRYQETQYF,TGTGCCAGCAGCCTGGGACTAGCGGGGGGTCGTTACCAAGAGACCCAGTACTTC
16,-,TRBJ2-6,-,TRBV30,CAWSVGHNSGANVLTF,TGTGCCTGGAGTGTAGGTCACAACTCTGGGGCCAACGTCCTGACTTTC
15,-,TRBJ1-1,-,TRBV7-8,CASSLVRHPRPEAFF,TGTGCCAGCAGCTTAGTACGACATCCACGGCCTGAAGCTTTCTTT
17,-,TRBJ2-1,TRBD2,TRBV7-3,CASSPGTSGGANNEQFF,TGTGCCAGCAGTCCCGGGACTAGCGGGGGGGCGAACAATGAGCAGTTCTTC
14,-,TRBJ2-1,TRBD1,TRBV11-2,CASSWDRGRGEQFF,TGTGCCAGCAGCTGGGACAGGGGGCGCGGTGAGCAGTTCTTC
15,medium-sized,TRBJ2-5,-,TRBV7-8,CASSLLRKLGETQYF,TGTGCCAGCAGCCTCCTCAGAAAGCTGGGAGAGACCCAGTACTTC
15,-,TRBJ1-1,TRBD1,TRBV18,CASSRGTAGATEAFF,TGTGCCAGCTCACGCGGGACAGCGGGCGCCACTGAAGCTTTCTTT
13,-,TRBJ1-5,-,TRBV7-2,CASSAGRDQPQHF,TGTGCCAGCAGCGCAGGGAGGGATCAGCCCCAGCATTTT
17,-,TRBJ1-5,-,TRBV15,CATSRWELRGRNQPQHF,TGTGCCACCAGCAGATGGGAACTCCGAGGAAGGAATCAGCCCCAGCATTTT
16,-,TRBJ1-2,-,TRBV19,CASSIAGARANYGYTF,TGTGCCAGTAGTATCGCAGGGGCAAGAGCTAACTATGGCTACACCTTC
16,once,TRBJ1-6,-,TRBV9,CASSVDTDGRFAPLHF,TGTGCCAGCAGCGTGGATACGGACGGACGTTTCGCACCCCTCCACTTT
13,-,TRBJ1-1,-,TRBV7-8,CASSLDMTTEAFF,TGTGCCAGCAGCTTAGACATGACAACTGAAGCTTTCTTT
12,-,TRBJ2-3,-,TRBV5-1,CASSVTLDTQYF,TGCGCCAGCAGCGTCACCCTCGATACGCAGTATTTT
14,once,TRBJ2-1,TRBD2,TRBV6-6,CASRVGGNYNEQFF,TGTGCCAGCCGAGTCGGGGGGAATTACAATGAGCAGTTCTTC
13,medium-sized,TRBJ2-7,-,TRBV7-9,CASSLLQGLEQYF,TGTGCCAGCAGCTTATTGCAGGGGTTGGAGCAGTACTTC
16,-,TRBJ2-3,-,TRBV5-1,CASSLLATASTDTQYF,TGCGCCAGCAGCTTGTTAGCGACAGCTAGCACAGATACGCAGTATTTT
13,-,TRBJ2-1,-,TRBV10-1,CASSKTIQCEQFF,TGCGCCAGCAGTAAGACTATACAATGTGAGCAGTTCTTC
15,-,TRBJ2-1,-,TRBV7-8,CASSRLRGLNNEQFF,TGTGCCAGCAGCCGCCTGCGGGGACTCAACAATGAGCAGTTCTTC
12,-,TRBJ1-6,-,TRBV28,CASSLGGSPLHF,TGTGCCAGCAGTTTAGGCGGTTCACCCCTCCACTTT
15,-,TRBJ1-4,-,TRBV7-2,CASSLGGRSNEKLFF,TGTGCCAGCAGCTTAGGGGGAAGGTCTAATGAAAAACTGTTTTTT
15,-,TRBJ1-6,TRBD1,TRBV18,CASSPGTGGNSPLHF,TGTGCCAGCTCACCCGGGACAGGGGGTAATTCACCCCTCCACTTT
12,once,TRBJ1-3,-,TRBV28,CASYDSGNTIYF,TGTGCCAGTTATGACTCTGGAAACACCATATATTTT
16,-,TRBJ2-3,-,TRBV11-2,CASSWSLAPGTDTQYF,TGTGCCAGCAGCTGGAGTCTAGCCCCGGGAACAGATACGCAGTATTTT
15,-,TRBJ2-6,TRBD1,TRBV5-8,CASSTRGSGANVLTF,TGTGCCAGCAGCACCAGGGGGTCTGGGGCCAACGTCCTGACTTTC